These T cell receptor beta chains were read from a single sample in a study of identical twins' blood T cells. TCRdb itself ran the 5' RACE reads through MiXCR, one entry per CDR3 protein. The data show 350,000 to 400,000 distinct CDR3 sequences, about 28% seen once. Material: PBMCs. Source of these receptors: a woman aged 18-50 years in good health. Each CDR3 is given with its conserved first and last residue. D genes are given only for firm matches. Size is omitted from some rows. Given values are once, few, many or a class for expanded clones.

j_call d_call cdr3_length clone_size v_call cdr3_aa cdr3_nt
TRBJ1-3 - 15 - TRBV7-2 CASSEDWGSGNTIYF TGTGCCAGCAGCGAAGATTGGGGGTCTGGAAACACCATATATTTT
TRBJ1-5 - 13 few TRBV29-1 CSVELGPGQPQHF TGCAGCGTTGAATTGGGTCCGGGTCAGCCCCAGCATTTT
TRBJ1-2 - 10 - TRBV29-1 CSAKEGGYTF TGCAGCGCCAAAGAGGGGGGCTACACCTTC
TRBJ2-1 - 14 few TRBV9 CASSSRDFYDEQFF TGTGCCAGCAGCAGCCGGGACTTCTACGATGAGCAGTTCTTC
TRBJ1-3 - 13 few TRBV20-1 CSARTNSGNTIYF TGCAGTGCTCGTACGAATTCCGGAAACACCATATATTTT
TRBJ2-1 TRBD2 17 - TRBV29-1 CSVYGTSGRARHNEQFF TGCAGCGTTTACGGGACTAGCGGGAGGGCCAGGCACAATGAGCAGTTCTTC
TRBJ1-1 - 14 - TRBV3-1 CASSHGGLDTEAFF TGTGCCAGCAGCCATGGGGGTCTGGACACTGAAGCTTTCTTT
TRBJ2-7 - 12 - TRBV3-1 CASSQNLYEQYF TGTGCCAGCAGCCAAAACCTTTACGAGCAGTACTTC
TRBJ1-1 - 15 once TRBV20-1 CSATNPQRRSTEAFF TGCAGTGCTACCAACCCTCAACGGAGGAGCACTGAAGCTTTCTTT
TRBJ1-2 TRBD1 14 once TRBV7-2 CAISRQGLNYGYTF TGTGCCATTTCCAGACAGGGCCTTAACTATGGCTACACCTTC
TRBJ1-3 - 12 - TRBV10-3 CAISDQGNTIYF TGTGCCATCAGTGACCAAGGAAACACCATATATTTT
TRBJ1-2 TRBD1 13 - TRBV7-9 CASSLPTGNGYTF TGTGCCAGCAGCTTACCGACAGGGAATGGCTACACCTTC
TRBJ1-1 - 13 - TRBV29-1 CGARRDGVTEAFF TGCGGCGCCCGAAGGGATGGGGTCACTGAAGCTTTCTTT
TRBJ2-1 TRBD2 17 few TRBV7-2 CASSLVAGGGGVNEQFF TGTGCCAGCAGCTTAGTAGCGGGAGGCGGCGGAGTTAATGAGCAGTTCTTC
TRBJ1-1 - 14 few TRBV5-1 CASSTHGGATEAFF TGCGCCAGCAGCACGCACGGGGGAGCTACTGAAGCTTTCTTT
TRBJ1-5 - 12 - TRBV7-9 CASSLKGQPQHF TGTGCCAGCAGCCTTAAGGGTCAGCCCCAGCATTTT
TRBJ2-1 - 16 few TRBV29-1 CSAEGSADSLYSEQFF TGCAGCGCCGAGGGGTCGGCGGACTCCCTTTATAGTGAGCAGTTCTTC
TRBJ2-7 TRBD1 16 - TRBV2 CASSRWDSDTLYEQYF TGTGCCAGCAGTAGGTGGGACAGTGATACCCTCTACGAGCAGTACTTC
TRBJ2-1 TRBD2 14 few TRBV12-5 CASGLGGGNQEQFF TGTGCTAGTGGCCTGGGGGGGGGGAACCAAGAGCAGTTCTTC
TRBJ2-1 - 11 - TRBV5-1 CASSRSFEQFF TGCGCCAGCAGCCGTTCCTTTGAGCAGTTCTTC
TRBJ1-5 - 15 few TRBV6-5 CASSYSTEENQPQHF TGTGCCAGCAGTTACTCGACCGAAGAGAATCAGCCCCAGCATTTT
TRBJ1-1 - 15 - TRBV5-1 CASSLEGTRNTEAFF TGCGCCAGCAGCTTGGAAGGGACAAGGAACACTGAAGCTTTCTTT
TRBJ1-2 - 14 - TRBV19 CASSIKAGPYGHTF TGTGCCAGTAGTATAAAGGCAGGGCCCTATGGCCACACCTTC
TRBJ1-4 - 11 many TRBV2 CASMGYEKLFF TGTGCCAGCATGGGATATGAAAAACTGTTTTTT
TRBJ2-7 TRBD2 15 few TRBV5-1 CASRASGNIVYEQYF TGCGCCAGCAGGGCTAGCGGGAATATTGTCTACGAGCAGTACTTC
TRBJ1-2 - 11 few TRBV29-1 CSVDTDYGYTF TGCAGCGTTGACACAGATTATGGCTACACCTTC
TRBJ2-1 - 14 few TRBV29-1 CSASGQGGYNEQFF TGCAGCGCAAGCGGGCAGGGTGGCTACAATGAGCAGTTCTTC
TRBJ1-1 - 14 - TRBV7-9 CASSLQRMNTEAFF TGTGCCAGCAGCTTACAGAGAATGAACACTGAAGCTTTCTTT
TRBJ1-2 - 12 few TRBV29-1 CSVVGQSGGYTF TGCAGCGTTGTGGGACAAAGCGGCGGCTACACCTTC
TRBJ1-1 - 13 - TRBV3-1 CVSSIRDSARWIF TGTGTCAGCAGCATCCGGGACTCTGCCCGTTGGATCTTT
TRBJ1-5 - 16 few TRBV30 CALGRRGYVPDQPQHF TGTGCCCTTGGGCGTAGGGGATACGTCCCAGATCAGCCCCAGCATTTT
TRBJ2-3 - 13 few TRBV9 CASSVEPGRGEYF TGTGCCAGCAGCGTAGAGCCCGGGCGCGGGGAGTATTTT
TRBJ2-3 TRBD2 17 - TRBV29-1 CSVGGQLAAKYTDTQYF TGCAGCGTTGGGGGCCAACTAGCGGCCAAGTACACAGATACGCAGTATTTT
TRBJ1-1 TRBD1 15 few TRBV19 CASSISDRANTEAFF TGTGCCAGTAGTATTTCTGACAGGGCGAACACTGAAGCTTTCTTT
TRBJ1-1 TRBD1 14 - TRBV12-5 CAGGLQGARSSAFF TGTGCTGGTGGTTTGCAGGGGGCGCGAAGTTCAGCTTTCTTT
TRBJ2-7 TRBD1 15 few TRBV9 CASSAEVGTAYEQYF TGTGCCAGCAGCGCAGAGGTTGGGACAGCGTACGAGCAGTACTTC
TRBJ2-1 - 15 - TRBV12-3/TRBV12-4 CASSSWGREGNEQFF TGTGCCAGCAGTTCTTGGGGTCGGGAAGGCAATGAGCAGTTCTTC